The 26 T cell receptor beta chains below come from one sample, sequenced in a study of blood T cell repertoires in COVID-19. The assay was immunoSEQ multiplex PCR, and TCRdb's table has in-frame clones only and misses some. The sample records 150,000 to 200,000 clones, 80% to 85% being singletons. Material for sequencing was peripheral blood. These receptors were obtained from a man aged 18 to 29 with active or convalescent COVID-19.

A few counts support this clone. CDR3 in amino acids: CASSELAGGRYNEQFF. CDR3 nucleotides: TGTGCCAGCAGTGAATTAGCGGGGGGGCGCTACAATGAGCAGTTCTTC. The chain recombines TRBV2 with TRBJ2-1, with TRBD2 matching 11 bases. The V and J ends lost 2 bases and 3 bases, in that order; junction bases with no gene match: 3. The CDR3 contains 16 residues. Per germline, CDR1 SNHLY and CDR2 FYNNEI.

This chain joins TRBV27 and TRBJ1-1; a possible D gene is TRBD1 (5 bases). Germline-derived CDR1 and CDR2 are MNHEY and SMNVEV (reference sequence). Trimming removed 3 bases from V and 0 bases from J, with 8 bases in between. The CDR3 consists of 14 residues. Written as DNA, the CDR3 is TGTGCCAGCAGTTTTGGGGCCTTGAACACTGAAGCTTTCTTT. It is translated as CASSFGALNTEAFF.

V usage is TRBV5-1 and J usage is TRBJ2-7, with 10 positions matching TRBD1. Germline V gene sequence: CDR1 SGHRS, CDR2 YFSETQ. The CDR3 extends over 15 amino acids. The V gene end was trimmed by 4 bases and the J gene end by 3 bases; junction bases not matched to a gene: 7. CDR3 loop: CASSAPRTGGYEQYF. CDR3 sequence (DNA): TGCGCCAGCAGCGCACCACGGACAGGGGGCTACGAGCAGTACTTC.

V gene TRBV2 combines with J gene TRBJ2-6; a possible D gene is TRBD1 (6 bases). V was pared by 6 bases and J by 1 base, with 13 bases between. This CDR3 has 16 amino acids. Germline-derived CDR1 and CDR2 are SNHLY and FYNNEI. The chain's CDR3 is CASSATGKSGANVLTF. CDR3 coding DNA: TGTGCCAGCAGCGCCACAGGGAAATCTGGGGCCAACGTCCTGACTTTC. The full variable domain, rest sourced from reference TRBV2 and TRBJ2-6, is EPEVTQTPSHQVTQMGQEVILRCVPISNHLYFYWYRQILGQKVEFLVSFYNNEISEKSEIFDDQFSVERPDGSNFTLKIRSTKLEDSAMYFCASSATGKSGANVLTFGAGSRLTVL.

V gene TRBV19 combines with J gene TRBJ2-5; 8 bases match TRBD2. Germline CDR1 is LNHDA and CDR2 is SQIVND (reference sequence). This CDR3 is built from 15 residues. The J segment lost 1 base and the V segment lost 1 base, leaving 2 bases of the junction unmatched. Here the CDR3 reads CASSIAAGVQETQYF. The DNA of the CDR3 is TGTGCCAGTAGTATAGCAGCGGGGGTCCAAGAGACCCAGTACTTC.

This chain joins TRBV2 and TRBJ2-5, with a weak D call TRBD1 (6 bases). V lost 4 bases, J lost 11 bases, and 20 bases lay in between. From germline, CDR1 is SNHLY and CDR2 FYNNEI. The CDR3 totals 14 residues. CDR3 DNA sequence: TGTGCCAGCAGTGTGGGGGCGGCGTCGATGTTTCAGTACTTC. It encodes CASSVGAASMFQYF.

Here the CDR3 reads CASSIAGSQETQYF. DNA of the CDR3: TGTGCCAGCAGTATAGCGGGTAGTCAAGAGACCCAGTACTTC. The J gene is TRBJ2-5, the V gene TRBV7-3; 7 nucleotides align to TRBD2. V trimming: 6 bases; J trimming: 2 bases; junction bases outside the gene matches: 6. CDR1 is SGHTA, CDR2 FQGTGA, per germline. The CDR3 loop spans 14 amino acids.

V is TRBV10-2 and J is TRBJ1-1; the D is unclear. V dropped 9 bases and J dropped 1 base, with 15 bases sitting between them. Germline V gene sequence: CDR1 WSHSY, CDR2 SAAADI. This CDR3 has 14 residues. CDR3 in DNA: TGCGCCAGTTTGAACACCGGAGGGAACACTGAAGCTTTCTTT. It translates to CASLNTGGNTEAFF.

This rearrangement joins TRBV12-3 or TRBV12-4 to TRBJ1-1; 8 nucleotides align to TRBD1. With V trimmed by 5 bases and J by 10 bases, 9 bases remained unmatched. This CDR3 has 13 amino acids. The CDR3: CASSTDRVRAAFF. CDR3 nucleotides: TGTGCCAGCAGTACGGACAGGGTTAGGGCAGCTTTCTTT.

V and J are TRBV7-2 and TRBJ1-4; 8 nucleotides align to TRBD1. The CDR3 has 16 residues. Germline CDR1 reads SGHTA; CDR2 reads FQGNSA. The ends lost 2 bases at V and 0 bases at J; junction bases unmatched: 2. The CDR3 is CASSLPGGATNEKLFF. For the CDR3, the DNA is TGTGCCAGCAGCTTACCAGGGGGCGCAACTAATGAAAAACTGTTTTTT. Full variable domain (rest looked up from reference TRBV7-2 and TRBJ1-4): GAGVSQSPSNKVTEKGKDVELRCDPISGHTALYWYRQSLGQGLEFLIYFQGNSAPDKSGLPSDRFSAERTGGSVSTLTIQRTQQEDSAVYLCASSLPGGATNEKLFFGSGTQLSVL.

Only a few counts were recorded for this clone. The J gene is TRBJ1-4, the V gene TRBV5-6; D unresolved. Germline V CDR1 and CDR2: SGHDT, YYEEEE. The CDR3 totals 15 residues. V shed 4 bases and J shed 1 base, with 11 bases lying between them. The CDR3 reads CASSENRGTNEKLFF. CDR3 DNA sequence: TGTGCCAGCAGCGAGAATCGTGGAACTAATGAAAAACTGTTTTTT.

This clone was observed once. The chain couples TRBV7-9 to TRBJ2-7; 8 bases fit TRBD1. Germline V CDR1 and CDR2: SEHNR, FQNEAQ (reference sequence). There are 14 residues in the CDR3. V shed 5 bases and J 6 bases; nucleotides not matched to a gene: 9. CDR3 DNA sequence: TGTGCCAGCAGCCGAACAGACAGGGGAGGCGAGCAGTACTTC. Its translation: CASSRTDRGGEQYF.

CDR3 nucleotide sequence: TGTGCCAGCAGCCAAGACGGACGGGATGGGTTCCCAGAGACCCAGTACTTC. Residues: CASSQDGRDGFPETQYF. The chain carries TRBV4-2 and TRBJ2-5; maybe TRBD2 (5 bases). The CDR3 loop spans 17 amino acids. With 0 bases removed from V and 4 bases from J, the gap between germline ends came to 18 bases. In germline, CDR1 is LGHNA, CDR2 YNFKEQ.

This rearrangement joins TRBV15 to TRBJ2-3; TRBD1 is a possible D gene (6 bases). CDR1 is LNHNV, CDR2 YYDKDF, per germline (reference sequence). This CDR3 comprises 14 residues. Trimming left V 2 bases short and J 6 bases short, with 12 bases between. The CDR3: CATSRNDRWDTQYF. The CDR3 bases are TGTGCCACCAGCAGAAACGACAGGTGGGATACGCAGTATTTT.

This chain links TRBV5-1 with TRBJ2-5, with a tentative D call TRBD2 (5 bases). The germline CDR1 and CDR2 sequences are SGHRS and YFSETQ. The CDR3 runs 15 residues. The germline V and J ends were trimmed by 0 bases and 2 bases, with 11 bases remaining between them. The DNA of the CDR3 is TGCGCCAGCAGCTTGGATGGCAGGACTCAAGAGACCCAGTACTTC. Translated: CASSLDGRTQETQYF.

This clone was observed a single time. This chain links TRBV28 with TRBJ1-1, with D perhaps TRBD1 (5 bases). Germline V gene lookup returns CDR1 MDHEN and CDR2 SYDVKM. The CDR3 spans 15 residues. V dropped 3 bases and J dropped 6 bases, with 17 bases sitting between them. As DNA, the CDR3 is TGTGCCAGCAGTTTCGGGGGGACCCCTCGAGCTGAAGCTTTCTTT. Amino acids: CASSFGGTPRAEAFF.

The rearrangement links TRBV19 to TRBJ1-1; 8 bases align to TRBD1. The germline V gene encodes CDR1 LNHDA and CDR2 SQIVND (reference sequence). Unmatched junction bases numbered 7, after V lost 7 bases and J lost 6 bases. The CDR3 length is 13 residues. CDR3 DNA sequence: TGTGCCAGTACAACAGGGGGGGGTCCTGAAGCTTTCTTT. This gives the protein CASTTGGGPEAFF.

This clone came up many times. The rearrangement uses TRBV18 and TRBJ2-1; the match to TRBD2 covers 7 bases. Per the germline V gene, CDR1 is KGHSH and CDR2 is LQKENI. The CDR3 extends over 14 amino acids. V shed 7 bases and J 4 bases; nucleotides not matched to a gene: 7. The CDR3: CASLPGLQYNEQFF. The CDR3 nucleotides read TGTGCCAGCTTACCGGGACTACAATACAATGAGCAGTTCTTC.

The V gene is TRBV18, the J gene TRBJ1-1, with D hard to call. This CDR3 has 14 amino acids. CDR1 is KGHSH, CDR2 LQKENI, per germline. Trimming took off 6 bases at V and 1 base at J, with 12 bases between the two ends. The CDR3 reads CASSRMIQNTEAFF. CDR3 sequence (DNA): TGTGCCAGCTCCCGCATGATACAGAACACTGAAGCTTTCTTT. Looking up the rest from reference TRBV18 and TRBJ1-1 gives the full variable domain: NAGVMQNPRHLVRRRGQEARLRCSPMKGHSHVYWYRQLPEEGLKFMVYLQKENIIDESGMPKERFSAEFPKEGPSILRIQQVVRGDSAAYFCASSRMIQNTEAFFGQGTRLTVV.

V and J are TRBV5-1 and TRBJ1-6, with 7 bases matching TRBD1. Trimming at V came to 4 bases and at J to 8 bases, leaving 6 bases not matched to a gene. The CDR3 is 14 residues long. CDR1 SGHRS and CDR2 YFSETQ come from the germline V gene. The CDR3 DNA reads TGCGCCAGCAGCCCCGTTCAGGGGGATTCACCCCTCCACTTT. Protein product: CASSPVQGDSPLHF.

The J gene is TRBJ1-6, the V gene TRBV5-1; D is uncertain. From germline, CDR1 is SGHRS and CDR2 YFSETQ. This CDR3 has 16 residues. Trimming cost V 0 bases and J 0 bases, with 7 bases left between them. For the CDR3, the DNA is TGCGCCAGCAGCTTGGGAGGGAGCTCCTATAATTCACCCCTCCACTTT. Its protein product is CASSLGGSSYNSPLHF.

The V call is TRBV19, the J call TRBJ2-7; perhaps TRBD1 as D (6 bases). CDR3 length: 16 amino acids. CDR1 LNHDA and CDR2 SQIVND come from the germline V gene (reference sequence). Trimming left V 3 bases short and J 2 bases short, with 17 bases between. As DNA, the CDR3 is TGTGCCAGTAGTATGAGGGGGTTTGGAGAGGCCTACGAGCAGTACTTC. The encoded protein is CASSMRGFGEAYEQYF.

The sample holds many counts of this clone. This sequence joins TRBV18 and TRBJ2-7; 7 bases align to TRBD2. CDR1 KGHSH and CDR2 LQKENI come from the germline V gene. The V segment lost 2 bases and the J segment 2 bases; nucleotides outside the gene matches: 6. The CDR3 is made up of 15 amino acids. CDR3 nucleotides: TGTGCCAGCTCACCAAGGCGGGAGCTCCCCTACGAGCAGTACTTC. It is translated as CASSPRRELPYEQYF.

This chain joins TRBV10-3 and TRBJ2-7; TRBD2 aligns across 11 bases. CDR3 length equals 14 residues. V shed 2 bases and J 4 bases; nucleotides not matched to a gene: 1. The germline gives CDR1 ENHRY, CDR2 SYGVKD. The CDR3 DNA is TGTGCCATCAGTGAGGGGACTAGCGGTTACGAGCAGTACTTC. Its protein is CAISEGTSGYEQYF.

The count of this clone is one. The rearrangement uses TRBV18 and TRBJ1-1; 7 bases are shared with TRBD1. CDR3 length equals 16 residues. Germline-derived CDR1 and CDR2 are KGHSH and LQKENI. Unmatched junction bases numbered 11, after V lost 3 bases and J lost 4 bases. This CDR3 reads CASSPDGGRGATEAFF. Here the CDR3 DNA reads TGTGCCAGCTCACCCGACGGGGGCAGGGGGGCCACTGAAGCTTTCTTT.

V and J are TRBV7-8 and TRBJ2-3; 9 positions match TRBD1. The CDR3 runs 15 residues. In germline, CDR1 is SGHVS, CDR2 FQNEAQ. J gave up 7 bases and V 1 base, and 6 bases lay outside the gene matches. CDR3 nucleotides: TGTGCCAGCAGCTTAGTGGGACAGGGTGATAATACGCAGTATTTT. Translation: CASSLVGQGDNTQYF.